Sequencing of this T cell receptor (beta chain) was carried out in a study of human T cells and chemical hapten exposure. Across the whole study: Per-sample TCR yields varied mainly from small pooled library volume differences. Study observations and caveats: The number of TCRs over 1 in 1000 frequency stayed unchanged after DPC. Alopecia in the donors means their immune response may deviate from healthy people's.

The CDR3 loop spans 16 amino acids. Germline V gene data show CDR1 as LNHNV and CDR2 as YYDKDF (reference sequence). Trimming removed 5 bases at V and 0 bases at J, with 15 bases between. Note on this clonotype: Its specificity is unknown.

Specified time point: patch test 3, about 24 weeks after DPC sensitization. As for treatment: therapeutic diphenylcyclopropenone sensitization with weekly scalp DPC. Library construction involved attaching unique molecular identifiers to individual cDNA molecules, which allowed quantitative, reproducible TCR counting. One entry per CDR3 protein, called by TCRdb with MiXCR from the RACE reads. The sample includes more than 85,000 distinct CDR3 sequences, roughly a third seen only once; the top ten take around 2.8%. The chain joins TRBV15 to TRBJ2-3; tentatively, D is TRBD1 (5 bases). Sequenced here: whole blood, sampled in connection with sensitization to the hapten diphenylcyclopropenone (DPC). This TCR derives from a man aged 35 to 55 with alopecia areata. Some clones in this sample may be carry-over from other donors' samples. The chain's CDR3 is CATSVRQLTSTDTQYF. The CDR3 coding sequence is TGTGCCACCAGCGTCCGACAGTTGACGAGCACAGATACGCAGTATTTT.